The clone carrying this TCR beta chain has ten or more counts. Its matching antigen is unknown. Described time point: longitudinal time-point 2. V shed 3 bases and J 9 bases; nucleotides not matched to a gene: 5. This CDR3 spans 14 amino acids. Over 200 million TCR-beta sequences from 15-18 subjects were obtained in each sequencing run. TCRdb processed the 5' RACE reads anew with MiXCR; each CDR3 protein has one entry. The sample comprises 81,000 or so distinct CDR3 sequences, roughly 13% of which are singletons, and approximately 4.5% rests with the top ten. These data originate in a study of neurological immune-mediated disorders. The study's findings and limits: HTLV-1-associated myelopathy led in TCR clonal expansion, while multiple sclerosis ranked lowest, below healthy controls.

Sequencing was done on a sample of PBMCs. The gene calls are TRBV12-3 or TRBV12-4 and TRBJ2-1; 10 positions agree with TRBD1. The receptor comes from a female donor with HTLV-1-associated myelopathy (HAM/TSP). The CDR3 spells CASSFGQGVSEQFF. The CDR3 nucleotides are TGTGCCAGCAGTTTTGGACAGGGGGTTAGTGAGCAGTTCTTC.